This entry lists 5 T cell receptor beta chains sequenced from one sample in a study of spatial heterogeneity in lung cancer. TCRdb analysed the 5' RACE reads with MiXCR anew, one entry per CDR3 protein. The data contain some 14,000 distinct CDR3 sequences, 5.2% of them singletons. Time point noted: sample taken at primary tumor resection. Researchers sequenced whole RNA taken from tumor, nontumor lung or frozen PBMC without sorting. Specimen: lung tumor tissue, collected at surgery. These receptors came from a human donor with early-stage non-small cell lung cancer.

In this sample, this clonotype turned up a few times. This beta chain appears as a stray read in a library generated for alpha chains; its size is not informative. The rearrangement uses TRBV7-3 and TRBJ1-1, with a tentative D call TRBD1 (5 bases). V was shortened by 2 bases and J by 1 base, with 14 bases between the two germline ends. Germline V gene data show CDR1 as SGHTA and CDR2 as FQGTGA. This CDR3 is built from 16 residues. In DNA, the CDR3 is TGTGCCAGCAGCTTATACCCGTACAGGACGAACACTGAAGCTTTCTTT. Amino acids: CASSLYPYRTNTEAFF.

This clonotype has ten or more counts. This beta chain lies outside the target of a library built for alpha chains; its clone size means little. The chain carries TRBV6-1 and TRBJ2-3, with 12 bases fitting TRBD2. Germline CDR1 reads MNHNS; CDR2 reads SASEGT. CDR3 length: 14 amino acids. V dropped 4 bases and J dropped 6; count of bases not matched to a gene: 2. CDR3 coding DNA: TGTGCCAGCAGTGTGGGACTAGCGGGTGATACGCAGTATTTT. Amino acid sequence: CASSVGLAGDTQYF.

This clonotype was detected many times. Because this beta chain is a stray read in a library intended to capture alpha chains, its abundance should not be given much weight. The V gene is TRBV11-3, the J gene TRBJ2-2, with TRBD1 as a possible D gene (5 bases). CDR1 is SGHNT, CDR2 YENEEA, per germline. Trimming shortened V by 5 bases and J by 6 bases, and 16 bases separated the two germline ends. This CDR3 comprises 15 residues. The CDR3, as DNA: TGTGCCAGCAGCCATAATACGGACAACCCCGGGGAGCTGTTTTTT. Amino acids: CASSHNTDNPGELFF.

Of note for this clonotype: This beta chain appears as a stray read in a library generated for alpha chains; its size is not informative. The chain has TRBV10-3 and TRBJ1-2, with D maybe TRBD1 (5 bases). The length of the CDR3 is 15 residues. Germline V gene sequence: CDR1 ENHRY, CDR2 SYGVKD. V was clipped by 0 bases and J by 3 bases, with 11 bases between them. The CDR3 DNA sequence: TGTGCCATCAGTGAGTCTGGGGGAGGCGACTATGGCTACACCTTC. As protein: CAISESGGGDYGYTF.

The table lists this clonotype with many counts. This beta chain appears as a stray read in a library generated for alpha chains; its size is not informative. The chain carries TRBV6-1 and TRBJ2-5; TRBD2 aligns across 11 bases. The CDR3 consists of 16 residues. Germline V CDR1 and CDR2: MNHNS, SASEGT. V lost 5 bases, J lost 3 bases, and 8 bases stayed unmatched. CDR3 nucleotide sequence: TGTGCCAGCAGTAAAGGACTAGCGGGTACCAAAGAGACCCAGTACTTC. This codes for CASSKGLAGTKETQYF.